This T cell receptor beta chain was profiled in a study of PD-L1 blockade in urothelial cancer. Study-level background: Patients had received 0 to 3 prior chemotherapy regimens. Study observations and caveats: Where pretreatment blood TCR clonality fell below the median, better survival was predicted. Tumor-associated TCR clones expanded more in blood at 3 weeks in patients with durable benefit.

As for time point: pretreatment peripheral blood. Germline CDR1 reads MNHNY; CDR2 reads SVGAGI (reference sequence). Trimming left V 6 bases short and J 4 bases short, with 9 bases between. This CDR3 spans 12 amino acids. As concerns this clone: No antigen is known for it.

The data were produced by immunoSEQ multiplex PCR, yet TCRdb's version contains in-frame clones alone and is incomplete. The profile shows tens of thousands of clones, under 90% of them singletons. The clonotype originates from a man between 70 and 80 years old with urothelial cancer. This sample comprised PBMCs, obtained around atezolizumab (anti-PD-L1) treatment. The V gene is TRBV6-6, the J gene TRBJ1-2; D might be TRBD1 (5 bases). The CDR3 DNA reads as TGTGCCAGCAGCCGTGACAGCTATGGCTACACCTTC. Its protein is CASSRDSYGYTF.